This TCR beta chain was retrieved from a study of T cell responses to AZD1222 COVID-19 vaccine. With respect to this clone: Its antigen is not known.

Sequencing was performed with immunoSEQ multiplex PCR; in TCRdb, only in-frame clones are kept and a portion is missing. The table includes tens of thousands of clones, about 88% detected once. Study-wide results and limits: Vaccination with two AZD1222 doses was followed by a rise in Spike-specific TCR breadth and depth. It should be noted that donors were predominantly white British and more often female, and clonal diversity was possibly underestimated. Spike-wide vaccine-associated CD4 TCRs dominated at 160-218 and 743-854. Baseline seropositives among AZD1222 recipients totaled only five to seven.

The source material was peripheral blood, sampled on day 0 of AZD1222 vaccination. The TCR was taken from an adult in good health.

CDR3 bases: TGTGCCAGCTTCGCTCGGGGACGGATGAAAGAGACCCAGTACTTC. It encodes CASFARGRMKETQYF. The rearrangement links TRBV6-5 to TRBJ2-5, with D possibly being TRBD1 or TRBD2 (5 bases each). V was shortened by 8 bases and J by 3 bases, with 19 bases between the two germline ends. There are 15 residues in the CDR3. Germline values: CDR1 MNHEY, CDR2 SVGAGI.